This T cell receptor beta chain originates from a study of shared clonotypes between healthy human individuals. Germline V lookup: CDR1 SGDLS, CDR2 YYNGEE. This CDR3 has 16 amino acids. Trimming at V came to 0 bases and at J to 2 bases, leaving 6 bases not matched to a gene. A CD45RA-negative memory subset and a CD45RA+ naive subset were separated from the CD4+ cells. TCRdb's copy holds only in-frame clones and misses some; the assay was immunoSEQ multiplex PCR. The table includes 1.6 million or so clones, approximately 98.5% detected once. The sequence was collected from a man between 25 and 39 years old in good health. Source material: naive CD4+ T cells sorted from blood. Subset indicated: CD45RA+ positively selected. The chain recombines TRBV9 with TRBJ2-7; 9 nucleotides match TRBD2. CDR3 nucleotide sequence: TGTGCCAGCAGCGTAGTAGCGGGAGTGTACCCCTACGAGCAGTACTTC. Protein sequence: CASSVVAGVYPYEQYF.